This TCR beta chain was observed in a study of shared clonotypes between healthy human individuals. Study-level findings and limits: Rarefaction exposed incomplete sorted-subset sequencing despite large depth.

This clone was recorded at least ten times. What it recognizes is unknown. Donors were Caucasian adults residing in Nashville, Tennessee, USA. 150 to 250 ng DNA, about 30,000 T cell genomes, went into each sorted-subset replicate PCR. The protocol was immunoSEQ multiplex PCR, while the TCRdb copy is restricted to in-frame clones and leaves out a portion. Counted here are around 83,000 clones, 60% to 80% occurring once; the ten biggest clones make up about 51%. The CDR3 length is 14 residues. The germline V gene has CDR1 LNHDA and CDR2 SQIVND (reference sequence). V was trimmed by 3 bases and J by 1 base, leaving 9 bases between them.

The origin of this receptor is a man younger than 45 in good health. The J gene is TRBJ1-1, the V gene TRBV19; D remains unclear. Sequencing input: memory CD8+ T cells sorted from blood. The subset: CD45RO+ cells pooled with CCR7-negative TemRA cells. The CDR3 bases are TGTGCCAGTAGTATGGGATCCAGGAACACTGAAGCTTTCTTT. Translated, it gives CASSMGSRNTEAFF. Based on the CDR3 plus reference TRBV19 and TRBJ1-1, the full variable domain is DGGITQSPKYLFRKEGQNVTLSCEQNLNHDAMYWYRQDPGQGLRLIYYSQIVNDFQKGDIAEGYSVSREKKESFPLTVTSAQKNPTAFYLCASSMGSRNTEAFFGQGTRLTVV.